Listed below are T cell receptor beta chains from one sample, sequenced in a study of CD8+ T cells in alopecia areata. Sequenced by immunoSEQ multiplex PCR; TCRdb stores in-frame clones only, minus some. The sample holds 100,000 to 150,000 clones, roughly 50% seen once. The sample here was CD8+ T cells sorted from blood, taken at week 0. The receptor source for this set is a human donor with alopecia areata. The CDR3 runs from the conserved cysteine through the conserved F or W. A D gene is named only where the DNA matches it firmly. The size field is filled for only some rows; it gives once, few, many or a size class.

DNA	CDR3	D	V	J	size
TGTGCCAGCAGCTTGTTCCCCGACGTAGCTCAGCAAGAGACCCAGTACTTC	CASSLFPDVAQQETQYF	NA	TRBV5-6	TRBJ2-5	once
TGTGCCAGCAGTTACGCCGGGGGGGGGAATCAGCCCCAGCATTTT	CASSYAGGGNQPQHF	NA	TRBV6-5	TRBJ1-5	NA
TGCGCCAGCTCCCCAGGGGCTCCCATATCCTACGAGCAGTACTTC	CASSPGAPISYEQYF	NA	TRBV5-1	TRBJ2-7	many
TGTGCCAGCAGCATGGTCGACGGGCCCTCCTACAATGAGCAGTTCTTC	CASSMVDGPSYNEQFF	NA	TRBV13	TRBJ2-1	NA
TGCGCCAGCAGCCTGGGACAGGGGGCCTACGAGCAGTACTTC	CASSLGQGAYEQYF	TRBD1	TRBV5-1	TRBJ2-7	NA
TGTGCCAGCAGTCCCGAGGGGGGAGCGGACCACGAGCAGTACTTC	CASSPEGGADHEQYF	NA	TRBV7-9	TRBJ2-7	medium-sized
TGTGCCAGCACACCGGGGACAGGGGCTGAAGCTTTCTTT	CASTPGTGAEAFF	TRBD1	TRBV7-9	TRBJ1-1	NA
TGTGCCAGCAGCCCCCGAGTCCGGGGAGGCGAGGAGCTGTTTTTT	CASSPRVRGGEELFF	NA	TRBV7-9	TRBJ2-2	few
TGTGCCAGCAGTCGCGGGGGTACCCATCAGCCCCAGCATTTT	CASSRGGTHQPQHF	NA	TRBV7-9	TRBJ1-5	few
TGTGCCAGCAGCTTCCTGGCAGGACTAGCGGGGACCTACGAGCAGTACTTC	CASSFLAGLAGTYEQYF	TRBD2	TRBV7-9	TRBJ2-7	few
TGTGCCAGCAACCAGGGATTAACGCACACTGAAGCTTTCTTT	CASNQGLTHTEAFF	NA	TRBV6-5	TRBJ1-1	NA
TGCGCCAGCAGTCAATTCCTCAGCTACGAGCAGTACTTC	CASSQFLSYEQYF	NA	TRBV23-1	TRBJ2-7	few
TGTGCTAGCGGCCCCAAATTGGGGGGGGCAGAGACCCAGTACTTC	CASGPKLGGAETQYF	NA	TRBV7-7	TRBJ2-5	NA
TGTGCCAGCAGTTTACTGAGGGGTTGGGAGCAGTACTTC	CASSLLRGWEQYF	NA	TRBV27	TRBJ2-7	NA
TGTGCCAGCAGTTACTTAGGTAGAGGGGTCCACGAGCAGTACTTC	CASSYLGRGVHEQYF	NA	TRBV6-5	TRBJ2-7	NA
TGTGCCAGCAGTTTAGGGTTCGGGGCTTCGAGCTCCTACAATGAGCAGTTCTTC	CASSLGFGASSSYNEQFF	NA	TRBV2	TRBJ2-1	many
TGTGCCAGCAGCGTGAGCGGGGGTACCTACGAGCAGTACTTC	CASSVSGGTYEQYF	TRBD2	TRBV9	TRBJ2-7	once
TGTGCCAGCAGAGGGACTTCCTCGGGGGAGCAGTACTTC	CASRGTSSGEQYF	NA	TRBV27	TRBJ2-7	NA
TGTGCCAGCAGCGTAGGGACAGGGGCCTCCTACGAGCAGTACTTC	CASSVGTGASYEQYF	TRBD1	TRBV9	TRBJ2-7	NA
TGTGCCAGCAGTTACTCAGTGGGGGGAGAGGATTCACCCCTCCACTTT	CASSYSVGGEDSPLHF	NA	TRBV6-5	TRBJ1-6	NA
TGTGCCACTCATAGCGGGACGATCAATGAGCAGTTCTTC	CATHSGTINEQFF	TRBD2	TRBV27	TRBJ2-1	NA
TGTGCCAGCAGTTCCGCGACTAGCGGGGGGTACTACAATGAGCAGTTCTTC	CASSSATSGGYYNEQFF	TRBD2	TRBV27	TRBJ2-1	NA
TGTGCCAGCAGTACCCGTGTGGGAAAACCTTACGAGCAGTACTTC	CASSTRVGKPYEQYF	NA	TRBV6-5	TRBJ2-7	NA
TGTGCCTGGAGTGTCGGTAACACTGAAGCTTTCTTT	CAWSVGNTEAFF	NA	TRBV30	TRBJ1-1	NA
TGTGCCAGCAGTGGGGCTAGCCTCGAGCAGTACTTC	CASSGASLEQYF	NA	TRBV2	TRBJ2-7	few
TGTGCCAGCAGTCGGACTAGCGGGGAAGAGACCCAGTACTTC	CASSRTSGEETQYF	TRBD2	TRBV11-2	TRBJ2-5	NA
TGTGCCAGCAGCCAAGAAGGGGACAGGCGGTATTCACCCCTCCACTTT	CASSQEGDRRYSPLHF	TRBD1	TRBV14	TRBJ1-6	few
TGTGCCAGCAGCCAAGATGGATTGCTGGACAGACCTCAGGTTGAGCAGTTCTTC	CASSQDGLLDRPQVEQFF	NA	TRBV4-2	TRBJ2-1	few
TGTGCCTGCGACCAGGGGGCTAACTATGGCTACACCTTC	CACDQGANYGYTF	TRBD1	TRBV30	TRBJ1-2	NA
TGTGCCAGCAGCCCCGGACTAATCTACGAGCAGTACTTC	CASSPGLIYEQYF	NA	TRBV7-9	TRBJ2-7	once
TGCGCCAGCAGCTTAGGAATACTCTACGAGCAGTACTTC	CASSLGILYEQYF	NA	TRBV5-1	TRBJ2-7	NA
TGCGCCAGCAGCTTGGCCCGGGGACTAGCGGGAGAGACCCAGTACTTC	CASSLARGLAGETQYF	TRBD2	TRBV5-1	TRBJ2-5	few
TGTGCCACCAGCAGAGCCGGGACAGGGTTCCAAGAGACCCAGTACTTC	CATSRAGTGFQETQYF	TRBD1	TRBV15	TRBJ2-5	few
TGTGCCAGCAGCTTAGGCGGCGGTCCAAGAATGGACTACACCTTC	CASSLGGGPRMDYTF	NA	TRBV11-2	TRBJ1-2	NA
TGTGCCAGCAGTAACCCGGGACAGGGTTTCTACGAGCAGTACTTC	CASSNPGQGFYEQYF	TRBD1	TRBV2	TRBJ2-7	NA
TGTGCCCCTCGGTTGGGGAAAACTGAAGCTTTCTTT	CAPRLGKTEAFF	NA	TRBV10-3	TRBJ1-1	few
TGTGCCAGCAGTTTATCCCCAGGGGCTAATTCACCCCTCCACTTT	CASSLSPGANSPLHF	NA	TRBV27	TRBJ1-6	once
TGCGCCAGCTCCCAGGTCTCTGGGGCCAACGTCCTGACTTTC	CASSQVSGANVLTF	NA	TRBV5-1	TRBJ2-6	few
TGTGCCAGCAGCGTAGGAGGGCACACTGAAGCTTTCTTT	CASSVGGHTEAFF	NA	TRBV9	TRBJ1-1	NA
TGTGCCAGCAGCTACTCGGAGGGGAACACTGAAGCTTTCTTT	CASSYSEGNTEAFF	NA	TRBV11-2	TRBJ1-1	once
TGTGCCAGCAGACCTGACAGGGATATTCACGGGGAGCTGTTTTTT	CASRPDRDIHGELFF	TRBD1	TRBV27	TRBJ2-2	NA
TGTGCCAGTACCCCAACCTCTGGGGCCAACGTCCTGACTTTC	CASTPTSGANVLTF	NA	TRBV19	TRBJ2-6	few
TGCAGCGCCCGGCATGGAGAGTATGAGCAGTTCTTC	CSARHGEYEQFF	NA	TRBV29-1	TRBJ2-1	NA
TGCAGCGTTGATTCCATGGGTGTGGACACTGAAGCTTTCTTT	CSVDSMGVDTEAFF	NA	TRBV29-1	TRBJ1-1	NA
TGCGCCAGCAGCCAAGTCTCGGGGATGAACACTGAAGCTTTCTTT	CASSQVSGMNTEAFF	NA	TRBV4-1	TRBJ1-1	NA
TGTGCCAGCAGCTTAGGGGCAGAGTCCTTTCAAGAGACCCAGTACTTC	CASSLGAESFQETQYF	NA	TRBV7-9	TRBJ2-5	NA
TGCAGCGTTGATGGCGGGGGAGGGACCGGGGAGCTGTTTTTT	CSVDGGGGTGELFF	TRBD2	TRBV29-1	TRBJ2-2	NA
TGCAGCGTTGAGATGGGGGTTGTCCTCGGGCAGTACTTC	CSVEMGVVLGQYF	NA	TRBV29-1	TRBJ2-7	few
TGTGCCAGCAGCTTGGCCCCGGGGAACGAGCAGTACTTC	CASSLAPGNEQYF	NA	TRBV5-6	TRBJ2-7	few
TGTGCCAGCAGCTCAGGGGGGGCCAATCAGCCCCAGCATTTT	CASSSGGANQPQHF	TRBD1	TRBV5-4	TRBJ1-5	few
TGTGCCAGTAGTATAGGCGCGATAGACGAGCCCCAGCATTTT	CASSIGAIDEPQHF	NA	TRBV19	TRBJ1-5	NA
TGCGCCAGCAGCCAAGTGACAGGACGAAGTCTGGCGAGAAACATTCAGTACTTC	CASSQVTGRSLARNIQYF	NA	TRBV4-1	TRBJ2-4	NA
TGTGCCAGCTCTCTATCTACAAACACCGGGGAGCTGTTTTTT	CASSLSTNTGELFF	NA	TRBV6-5	TRBJ2-2	NA
TGTGCCAGCAGCCAAGATGTTGCAGATCAGCCCCAGCATTTT	CASSQDVADQPQHF	NA	TRBV4-1	TRBJ1-5	NA
TGTGCCAGCAGCTTAGGGACTGAAGCTTTCTTT	CASSLGTEAFF	NA	TRBV7-8	TRBJ1-1	few
TGTGCCAGCACCCCGGGACTAAATGGTGGCGAGCAGTACTTC	CASTPGLNGGEQYF	TRBD2	TRBV28	TRBJ2-7	few
TGTGCCAGCAGCCCTTACCCTTGGGGGGGGGCTGATACGCAGTATTTT	CASSPYPWGGADTQYF	NA	TRBV7-2	TRBJ2-3	NA
TGTGCCAGCAGCGAAAAGGGGGACAGGGGGCAGCAGTTCTTC	CASSEKGDRGQQFF	TRBD1	TRBV6-4	TRBJ2-1	few
TGCGCCAGCAGCCAAGGGGAAGGCTATGGCTACACCTTC	CASSQGEGYGYTF	NA	TRBV4-1	TRBJ1-2	NA